One TCR beta chain is described in this entry. No antigen is known for it. Base-call qualities are not available, and no considerably larger clone is one nucleotide away. The cohort comprised 710 or so healthy bone marrow donors. Cohort members were all nominally healthy when sampled, although unrecorded immune exposures were likely present. The donor tested CMV seronegative, placing the donor among the 350 to 400 seronegative members of the cohort. Every donor gave a peripheral blood sample, and the peripheral blood mononuclear cells from that sample were used for TCR beta sequencing. The Qiagen DNeasy Blood Extraction Kit was used to extract genomic DNA from the blood cell samples. The data were obtained in a study of cytomegalovirus exposure and HLA in healthy donors (dated by TCRdb to about 2017). For the wider study: An earlier analysis of approximately 640 of the donors reported more than 250 Gb of sequence data and around 110 million unique TCR beta sequences from about 200 million T cells. High-throughput TCR immunosequencing, statistical association of individual TCRs with disease status, and machine learning were combined to predict cytomegalovirus infection status. Typing coverage varied by locus: about 620-630 donors for A, B, C, DRB1 and DQB1; approximately 560 for DQA1; nearly 610 for DPA1; about 450 for DPB1. Because of strong linkage in the cohort, roughly five DR-DQ haplotypes were treated as single units for association and clustering. Besides the first cohort of around 670 subjects, a separate validation cohort made up of over 95 different subjects was used. The study aimed to test whether signatures of past pathogen exposure could be identified by cataloging public T cell receptors. Among the approximately 430 genotyped donors, more than 70% belonged to the genetic ancestry cluster associated with self-reported Caucasian donors. To study patterns of TCR occurrence, a later analysis re-analyzed previously published TCR beta repertoires from 550 to 800 donors and added high-resolution HLA genotyping. An early release covering 550 to 650 HLA-typed donors comprised about 300 gigabases of sequencing data and 65 million to 100 million unique TCR sequences. The study profiled the T cell repertoires of around 700 subjects by immunosequencing and related them to cytomegalovirus serostatus. Alongside the repertoire data, information on donor age, sex, ethnicity and CMV serostatus was compiled. Rather than drawing on any new phenotypic data, the later analysis identified candidate immune exposures from TCR beta sequences and the way those sequences occurred across donors. Every discovery cohort repertoire had been produced on one sequencing platform. Across roughly 420 genotyped donors of the cohort, an average of roughly 230,000 unique TCR beta nucleotide sequences per donor were sequenced, and 15% to 20% of those sequences were non-productive. To decide whether each TCR beta V gene segment behaved as functional or pseudogenic, an earlier analysis of some 540 of the donors relied on high-throughput TCR beta sequencing. Class I and class II HLA loci were covered by the typing at four-digit resolution. A later genetic analysis took genome-wide SNP genotypes for about 60% of the roughly 670 donors and used that subset as a discovery cohort. Broader findings and caveats from the paper: In vitro tests confirmed that a few of the cytomegalovirus-associated TCR beta chains recognize cytomegalovirus antigens. Broadly in line with IMGT annotations, most TCR beta V segments showed up in productive rearrangements about 87% or about 30% of the time in an earlier analysis of several hundred of the donors. At a false discovery rate of 0.05, a later analysis linked around 17,000 TCR beta sequences to specific HLA alleles. Sequencing depth was assumed to be roughly uniform across donors in the presence/absence analyses, though that assumption may not hold. A further reported finding was that TCR beta sequences accurately predicted the HLA-A and HLA-B alleles for most subjects in the first cohort. Linkage disequilibrium might explain the correlated functional status among segregating V segments, but an unknown experimental factor could not be excluded. HLA typing was unavailable for some donors at each locus, so association tests used only the typed subset. Some IMGT-functional V segments, including TRBV6-2 and TRBV6-3, could not be distinguished by the 87-base-pair reads and were therefore excluded. Because counts were too low, seventeen rarely observed V segments, including chromosome 9 orphons, were excluded from the earlier analysis of 587 of the donors. A later analysis found that most CMV-associated TCR beta chains appeared HLA-restricted, with HLA associations seemingly driven largely by CMV exposure. Only TCR beta chains were sequenced in this cohort, and the absence of alpha or paired-chain data limited detectable features. Across donors, most TCR sequences were observed very rarely, whereas some public TCRs were present in many individuals. A later genetic analysis associated a missense DCLRE1C variant with V-gene and J-gene trimming of TCR beta chains, and an independent cohort replicated the association. A later analysis reported that several top co-occurrence clusters appeared linked to parvovirus B19, influenza, CMV and Epstein-Barr virus. According to a later analysis, TCR association rates differed among HLA loci, with DRB1 alleles showing the most associated TCRs and HLA-C alleles showing the fewest. For the cohort, immune exposure information was limited to CMV serostatus. A group of highly shared sequence variants was considered likely to be a technical artifact of the sequencing pipeline. Compared with equally common non-associated chains, HLA-associated TCR beta chains in a later analysis were more clonally expanded and had lower generation probabilities. In both the original and validation cohorts, the classifier was reported to diagnose cytomegalovirus status with high specificity and sensitivity. In a later genetic analysis, fewer N-insertions in productive TCRs were reported among donors in an Asian-associated ancestry cluster than the approximately 710-donor mean. Strong co-occurrence of HLA alleles, especially DR and DQ, made assigning TCR associations to individual alleles difficult. The study listed 150 to 200 TCR beta chains as associated with cytomegalovirus. The authors suggested that the approach could potentially be extended to other disease states and immunological phenotypes.

The germline V gene yields KGHSH for CDR1 and LQKENI for CDR2. The CDR3 runs 14 residues from the cysteine to the phenylalanine. Here the CDR3 DNA is all that survives: 42 bases in frame from base 1. V sheds 6 bases and J sheds 4 bases, leaving 15 bases between their ends. Library method: the immunoSEQ multiplex PCR assay. The multiplex PCR relied on a mix of 60 forward primers for TCR Vbeta segments and 13 reverse primers for TCR Jbeta segments. The CDR3 region of rearranged TCR beta genes was amplified from genomic DNA with a multiplex PCR assay. The amplified TCR beta libraries were sequenced on the Illumina HiSeq System as 87-base-pair reads. Per the source publication's procedure: A later analysis counted approximately 76 million unique TCR beta chains across the 700 or so repertoires, and 10 million to 11 million of these chains were shared by at least two donors. Raw reads were error-corrected and collapsed into unique sequences with a nearest-neighbor algorithm that merged closely related sequences to remove PCR and sequencing errors. CDR3 sequences were aligned to IMGT reference sequences to assign V, D and J gene segments. Each retained sequence needed at least a six-nucleotide match to both a V gene segment and a J gene segment. Rearrangements were classified as productive when the CDR3 lacked stop codons and remained in frame with V and J, and all other rearrangements were classified as non-productive. CDR3 was defined according to IMGT convention as the region running from the second conserved V-encoded cysteine to the conserved J-encoded phenylalanine. The earlier analysis of 450 to 750 of the donors excluded any sequence lacking an unambiguous match to a single V gene segment. In an earlier analysis of approximately 560 of the donors, a V segment was called functional when productive rearrangements were above 56.7%, and segregating when the standard deviation between donors exceeded 5%. A statistical classification framework was built to diagnose cytomegalovirus status from the catalog of TCR beta chain sequences. In a later analysis, V and J genes were assigned by comparing TCR nucleotide sequences against IMGT/GENE-DB human TR gene sequences. The TCRdist pipeline was used in a later analysis to assign CDR3 sequences and most-parsimonious VDJ recombination scenarios. In a later analysis, every TCR beta chain was defined by the combination of its CDR3 amino acid sequence and its V-gene family, and reads without a unique V-gene family were dropped. In a later analysis, several hundred highly shared, low-generation-probability nucleotide sequences were removed to address suspected cross-contamination and a sequencing artifact. For each public chain, a later analysis derived a clonal expansion index from normalized ranks of inferred template counts within each repertoire. A later analysis computed generation probabilities with a VDJ recombination model fitted to out-of-frame rearrangements, and checked the results against IGoR. In a later analysis, TCR-TCR, TCR-HLA and TCR-CMV co-occurrence was scored with hypergeometric tests, and a repertoire-size bias correction was applied to TCR pairs. In a later analysis, false discovery rates were estimated by permuting HLA or CMV assignments 20 times. In a later analysis, co-occurring TCRs were grouped with DBSCAN, and TCRdist sequence similarity was added when clustering was performed within HLA-allele-positive subsets. Repertoires with fewer than 30,000 or more than 120,000 public chains, plus five repertoires with anomalous nucleotide sharing, were excluded from co-occurrence clustering. The table was pulled from immuneACCESS by TCRdb, which kept in-frame rearrangements only. Such tables lose some clones; where checked, under half of the loss comes from unresolved V genes, and the rest has no known cause. Clonal size and the V and J genes are those of that table, whereas D and trimming came from the DNA. In all, the sample holds roughly 110,000 clones, and approximately 73% of those were seen once. The ten most abundant clones make up around 7.8% of the sample.

The sequence links TRBV18 to TRBJ2-5, with the D gene call left open. The sequenced sample consisted of PBMCs. The receptor comes from a man aged 25-45 years in good health and CMV-seronegative. In nucleotides, the sequence is TGTGCCAGCTCGCCCTCGTTTCAGCGAGAGACCCAGTACTTC. Translation gives CASSPSFQRETQYF.